This T cell receptor beta chain was recovered during a study of shared clonotypes between healthy human individuals (dated by TCRdb to 2018 to 2020). In the study overall: Three men and two women, aged 18 to 49 years, made up the cohort. To estimate repertoire size and how much clonotype sharing occurs between individuals, the study deeply sequenced the blood TCR repertoires of five healthy adults. For each donor, CD4 naive and CD4 memory were each run on three plates, CD8 naive on two plates, and CD8 memory on one plate. To increase sequencing depth and limit assay-specific biases, different laboratories used diverse techniques to prepare libraries and sequence TCR repertoires. Each donor's leukapheresis produced roughly between roughly 0.9 and 8.9 billion PBMCs. What the work shows at the level of the full study, not this receptor alone: Naive subsets generally had larger estimated clonotype richness than memory subsets. Incomplete sequencing was indicated by rarefaction of sorted-subset datasets, despite the large sequencing depth. Compared with non-shared clonotypes, the clonotypes found in all four sorted-subset donors had higher generation probabilities. When a few donors were compared, the shared fraction of clonotypes was roughly 4.8% for naive CD4, approximately 3.5% for naive CD8, 2.3% for memory CD4, and 0.4% for memory CD8. Sampling was limited to blood, and TCR repertoires in tissue likely differ from TCR repertoires in blood. Based on pairwise subsampling, the degree of clonotype sharing among donors was expected to be affected by sequencing depth. The small number of donors limited the genetic and exposure-history diversity represented.

Comments on this clone: It lacks a known antigen. Base qualities are not recorded, but no much larger clone differs from it by a single base.

Donors were healthy HIV-negative adults with no recently reported acute infections or vaccinations. Only Caucasian adults living in Nashville, Tennessee, USA were represented among the donors. CD4+ T cells were enriched through magnetic negative selection, after which naive cells were positively selected on CD45RA and the remaining negative fraction served as the memory subset. After blood collection by leukapheresis, PBMCs were isolated using Ficoll-Histopaque density gradient centrifugation and then cryopreserved in the vapor phase of liquid nitrogen. Analytical flow cytometry was used to check the purity and quantity of every magnetically sorted T cell population. Genomic DNA was isolated from each sorted fraction and quantified by UV absorbance on a Nanodrop 2000c. TCR CDR3 regions were amplified from genomic DNA by multiplex PCR using the deep immunoSEQ assay. For each cell subset, the extracted genomic DNA was distributed evenly across all wells of several immunoSEQ 96-well plates, and each plate served as one replicate. For sorted subsets, 200 to 250 ng genomic DNA, equal to about 30,000 T cell genomes, was loaded into each replicate PCR. Purified libraries were quantified with a Qubit 3.0 fluorometer, sized on a Bioanalyzer 2100, and re-quantified with the KAPA Library Quantification kit. Every immunoSEQ 96-well plate was sequenced on a separate single-read 150-cycle Illumina NextSeq 550 flow cell. For the original study's pipeline: Because only junctional sequences without quality scores were contained in the immunoSEQ output, filtering matching that applied to full-length reads could not be performed. To assign V/J genes and CDR3, sequences were annotated against IMGT germline references using PyIR, a Python wrapper for IgBLAST v1.9. Any read was removed if the V/J assignment was weak (E-value above 1e-6), the CDR3 was missing, or the read contained stop codons, out-of-frame junctions, or ambiguous translated residues. A V3J clonotype was defined by an identical inferred V gene, J gene, and CDR3 amino acid sequence. To compute the percentage overlap between repertoires, the number of shared unique clonotypes was divided by the size of the smaller repertoire. RTK rarefaction, the Chao1 estimator, and Recon v2.1 estimates of unobserved clonotypes were used to assess repertoire richness. OLGA was used to compute generation probabilities for all TCRbeta clonotypes that the gDNA method yielded from a handful of donors. Entries here come from immuneACCESS through TCRdb and include only in-frame sequences with V and J called. Some clones fail to appear in such tables; in the studies checked, an unresolved V gene covers under half of the shortfall, and the cause of the remainder is unknown. That table is the source of V, J and clone size, and D and trimming were worked out from the DNA. The sample yields more than 150,000 clones; approximately 61% were counted once. The ten largest clones represent over 9.5% of the sample.

According to the germline V gene, CDR1 reads SGHTA and CDR2 reads FQGNSA. A distance of 16 bases separates the germline ends of V and J, which lose 5 bases and 8 bases respectively. The CDR3 numbers 14 residues from cysteine through phenylalanine. CDR3 DNA is the only sequence kept; it has 42 bases, read in frame from the first base. The sequenced sample was memory CD4+ T cells sorted from blood. The cell subset or site label on this specimen signifies: CD45RA-negative fraction. The V and J genes are TRBV7-2 and TRBJ2-1, with the D gene possibly TRBD1 or TRBD2, each one fitting 5 bases. This receptor was identified in a man aged 25 to 40 in good health. Here is the DNA: TGTGCCAGCAGCCGTGACCTGAGGGGACATGAGCAGTTCTTC. It encodes CASSRDLRGHEQFF.